The clone carrying this T cell receptor (delta chain) was observed a few times. Antigen specificity is unknown. This entry belongs to a study of Vδ1+ human thymocytes. Study-wide results and limits: Thymic TRG and TRD repertoires appeared highly polyclonal, with Gaussian CDR3 length distributions.

Germline V gene lookup returns CDR1 TSWWSYY and CDR2 QGS. The CDR3 is 19 amino acids. Trimming removed 4 bases from V and 4 bases from J; junction bases left unmatched: 18. RNA was extracted from the cells and then reverse transcribed. The CDR3 regions were amplified by multiplex PCR from V-gene primers to a constant-region primer. TCRdb re-processed the multiplex PCR reads via CATT. This table holds approximately 25,000 delta-chain clones, 25% to 35% found once. The clonotype comes from a boy younger than two who had congenital heart surgery. The chain recombines TRDV1 with TRDJ1; 10 nucleotides align to TRDD3. Material: Vdelta1+ gamma-delta thymocytes from the thymus. The subset denotes: FACS-sorted CD3+ TCRalphabeta- TCRVdelta1+ TCRVdelta2- thymocytes. DNA for the CDR3: TGTGCTCTTGGGGGCGATTCCTTCCCGGGGGGGATACGCTGCGATAAACTCATCTTT. Residues: CALGGDSFPGGIRCDKLIF.